This T cell receptor beta chain was found in a study of blood T cell repertoires in COVID-19. Across the study: Samples representing acute and convalescent COVID-19 were sourced from the United States, Italy and Spain. T cells, B-cell-depleted T cells, or PBMCs provided the cDNA or gDNA that served as material.

Per the study methods: How many nucleated cells were present was estimated from reference gene primer amplification. Clones were sequenced by immunoSEQ multiplex PCR, and TCRdb holds only the in-frame ones, with some missing. V, J and clone size were drawn from that table, and D and trimming were deduced from the DNA. The sample shows a few hundred thousand clones, 80% to 90% of them seen only once. This clone has just one count. Germline V gene data show CDR1 as SGHRS and CDR2 as YFSETQ. The CDR3 sequence is 16 residues long. V dropped 4 bases and J dropped 7; count of bases not matched to a gene: 12.

The sequencing sample was made of peripheral blood. The sequence was obtained from a man aged 18 to 29 who had recovered from COVID-19. The V and J genes are TRBV5-1 and TRBJ2-3; 10 bases line up with TRBD2. In DNA, the CDR3 is TGCGCCAGCAGCCTAACTGGTAGCGGGGGGCAAAATACGCAGTATTTT. This sequence encodes CASSLTGSGGQNTQYF.